This T cell receptor (beta chain) was identified in a study of blood T cells in healthy people across ages (dated by TCRdb to the mid-2010s). Study-wide context: In model experiments, roughly one uniquely barcoded TCR beta cDNA molecule per two T cells was captured by template switching. The study analyzed two additional independent replicas of 1 million unique cDNA reads from the same blood draw for two donors, one aged 18 to 30 and one aged 80 or older. Age-related changes in TCR beta repertoire diversity were measured in the study by deep sequencing normalized with unique cDNA molecular identifiers. Donors were grouped into four age groups: young (average roughly 15 years), middle-aged (under 40), aged (approximately 67) and long-lived (approximately 75). The investigation overall reported the following: Because donor CMV infection status was unknown, age-related changes in expanded clonotypes were potentially confounded. The long-lived group showed more naive CD4+ T cells, fewer expanded clones and increased TCR diversity than the aged group, suggesting age selection. There was a strong correlation between observed TCR beta diversity and the percentage of naive T cells measured by flow cytometry. Since profiling was done on bulk unsorted PBMCs, naive and antigen-experienced compartments could not be conclusively compared. Estimates of total diversity from one million sequenced T cells were regarded as lower bounds and underestimates. Observed TCR beta diversity per million T cells fell roughly linearly with age, and a significant reduction was already apparent by age approximately 40.

V and J lose 10 bases and 0 bases, and a span of 16 bases separates them. Spanning cysteine to phenylalanine, the CDR3 consists of 14 amino acids. Of the read, only the CDR3 DNA is kept; its 42 bases are in frame from base 1. From the germline V gene, CDR1 is WSHSY and CDR2 is SAAADI. A remark on this clonotype: Its antigen is currently not known. Nothing much larger sits one base from this clone, and base qualities are not available.

Library preparation used 5' RACE. Instrument on record: Illumina HiSeq 2500. A second PCR of about 7 to 12 cycles was performed with a sample-barcoded 5' primer and a J-beta primer mix. A unique molecular identifier was introduced onto each TCR beta cDNA molecule by a template-switch 5' adaptor carrying 12 random nucleotides. At least 2.5 million CDR3-containing paired-end reads were obtained from each sample. All of the RNA was converted into first-strand cDNA using the Mint cDNA synthesis kit, with a TRBC-specific oligonucleotide serving as the primer. Following uracil-DNA glycosylase treatment, a first 18-cycle PCR with universal primers M1SS and BC2_uni_R was performed on all cDNA. On the authors' methods: Normalization of each sample was performed by random selection of 1 million high-quality reads, each carrying a distinct molecular identifier. Reads with shared molecular identifiers were discarded instead of being binned into consensus sequences. MiTCR, with a Q25 quality threshold and the strictest error-elimination algorithm, was used for CDR3 identification, clonotype clustering and error correction. A nonparametric unseen species model with Euler transformation was used to estimate a lower bound on total TCR beta diversity. Starting from the raw public reads, TCRdb applied fastp trimming at Q25, assembled clones with MiXCR and retained in-frame beta chains. Each entry merges the rows of one CDR3 protein and shows their most common DNA and genes. The V and J calls and clone size are TCRdb's, not the authors'. The sample table records over a million distinct CDR3 sequences; under 30% of these occur just once. In total, the top ten clones hold approximately 0.79% of the sample.

The approximately 39 donors, aged about 6 to 100 years, were systemically healthy Caucasian individuals from Russia. Roughly 9 milliliters of peripheral blood were drawn from each donor into EDTA-treated Vacutainer tubes. PBMCs were isolated by Ficoll-Paque density-gradient centrifugation, with at least 6 million obtained per sample. Total RNA, at least 5 micrograms per sample, was extracted from PBMCs with Trizol reagent. Naive CD45RAhigh/CD27high T cell percentages were measured by flow cytometry on a PBMC aliquot from every donor. Separately, the same data were catalogued under a study of T cells of mothers and their children. The second investigation adds: Nine systemically healthy Caucasian individuals served as donors, namely three mothers together with their six children. cDNA synthesis consumed the entire amount of extracted RNA, loaded at around 1.5 ug RNA in each 15 ul reaction. In the second PCR, sample barcodes and 2-4 random nucleotides were introduced via the M1S primer. Each mother yielded over 9.5 million TCR beta CDR3 reads and each child some 3 million reads. Thymic selection shapes the output of TCR recombination in a similar way in related and unrelated pairs, and inherited differences have a minor effect. Normalized repertoire overlap was always found to be slightly, but never significantly, higher in related mother-child pairs than in unrelated mother-child pairs. Persistent microchimeric T cell clones were not detected, at a sensitivity of 95 to 100 clones per million clonotypes. Deep NGS was used in the study to compare the TCR beta repertoires of mothers and children and to look for features that separate related mother-child pairs from unrelated individuals. Mothers averaged about 37 +/- 4 years of age and children averaged 11 +/- 4 years. After adapters were ligated using NEBNext reagents, the libraries underwent 100+100 nt paired-end sequencing on an Illumina HiSeq 2000. To prevent cross-contamination, the mother and child libraries were prepared a month apart and were sequenced in separate runs. For each donor, between about 450,000 and 2,300,000 distinct TCR beta clonotypes were identified. Naive TCR beta clonotypes were estimated from low-frequency clonotypes matched to each donor's FACS-determined naive share, without sorting.

The chain was built from TRBV10-2 and TRBJ2-7; TRBD2 is perhaps the D gene, given 6 matching bases. Specimen: blood. This sequence was found in a girl aged 2-9 years in good health. Read as DNA, the sequence is TGCGCCACTGGATCGGGGGACTCCTCCTACGAGCAGTACTTC. Its amino acids are CATGSGDSSYEQYF.